These 5 T cell receptor beta chains originate from one sample sequenced in a study of shared clonotypes between healthy human individuals. Repertoires were generated with immunoSEQ multiplex PCR, while TCRdb's copy carries only in-frame clones and drops some. The sample shows approximately 500,000 clones, over 70% of them seen only once. The material sequenced was PBMCs. Receptors were obtained from a woman between 40 and 55 years old in good health. Some clones in this sample may be carry-over from other donors' samples.

To note about this clone: A far larger clone is one nucleotide away, so this likely arose from a read error. The chain couples TRBV30 to TRBJ2-7; D is possibly TRBD1 or TRBD2 (5 bases each). Germline V lookup: CDR1 GTSNPN, CDR2 SVGIG (reference sequence). The CDR3 runs to 13 residues. The CDR3 here is CVSPGPSIYEQYF. CDR3 DNA: TGTGTCTCGCCGGGACCGTCCATCTACGAGCAGTACTTC.

The chain uses TRBV28 and TRBJ2-7, with a tentative D call TRBD2 (6 bases). The V end was cut by 7 bases, the J end by 5 bases, with 12 bases between. The CDR3 has 12 amino acids. CDR1 and CDR2 (germline): MDHEN, SYDVKM. DNA of the CDR3: TGTGCCAGCATCGGGAGACCTCACGAGCAGTACTTC. Translated: CASIGRPHEQYF.

As concerns this clone: The same CDR3 arises from other DNA sequences in this sample as well. The V gene is TRBV19, the J gene TRBJ2-7; 15 bases map to TRBD2. J gave up 6 bases and V 4 bases, and 4 bases lay outside the gene matches. Per germline, CDR1 LNHDA and CDR2 SQIVND (reference sequence). CDR3 length: 15 residues. CDR3 amino acids: CASSTPGLAGGEQYF. The CDR3 DNA reads TGTGCCAGTAGTACTCCGGGACTAGCGGGAGGCGAGCAGTACTTC.

This clone appeared a single time. V and J are TRBV27 and TRBJ2-5; no definite D call. Germline V lookup: CDR1 MNHEY, CDR2 SMNVEV (reference sequence). V was clipped by 5 bases and J by 5 bases, with 12 bases between them. CDR3 length: 13 residues. The CDR3, as DNA: TGTGCCAGCAGTCCGTCCTCGCTGGAGACCCAGTACTTC. Encoded protein: CASSPSSLETQYF.

This clone was seen only a few times. V and J are TRBV6-1 and TRBJ2-7; unclear D gene. V lost 11 bases to trimming and J lost 4 bases, with 15 bases between them. The CDR3 has 12 amino acids. The germline V gene encodes CDR1 MNHNS and CDR2 SASEGT. The CDR3 nucleotides are TGTGCCCGCGCGCTAGGTATGTACGAGCAGTACTTC. Translated, it gives CARALGMYEQYF.